This TCR beta chain was captured by sequencing in a study of CD8+ T cells in alopecia areata. Notes on the study in general: Shared TCR sequences were less clear between patients than in mice, possibly partly from HLA diversity. Clonality in lesional scalp, especially alopecia totalis/universalis, exceeded that of normal scalp.

RNA was extracted and reverse transcribed into cDNA as the sequencing template. The table came from immunoSEQ multiplex PCR; TCRdb's copy has only in-frame clones and leaves some out. The sample has some 180,000 clones; just over 55% are singletons. Using a FACSAria, the CD4+ and CD8+ T cells were sorted from the PBMCs. As for this clone: Its antigen is unidentified.

The clonotype originates from a human donor in good health. Sequencing input: CD8+ T cells sorted from blood.

CDR3 sequence: CASSLDLNEQFF. The CDR3 coding sequence is TGTGCCAGCAGTTTAGATCTGAATGAGCAGTTCTTC. The J gene is TRBJ2-1, the V gene TRBV27; D gene uncertain. The CDR3 extends over 12 amino acids. Germline V lookup: CDR1 MNHEY, CDR2 SMNVEV (reference sequence). V was shortened by 2 bases and J by 7 bases, with 6 bases between the two germline ends.